The rows below give T cell receptor beta chains drawn from one sample of a study of blood T cell repertoires in COVID-19. Data came from immunoSEQ multiplex PCR; TCRdb stores just in-frame clones and leaves some out. The table has approximately 150,000 clones, roughly 83% seen once. The sample comprised peripheral blood. These TCRs come from a man between 60 and 75 years old with acute or convalescent COVID-19. CDR3s include the opening cysteine and the closing phenylalanine or tryptophan. A D gene is named only where the DNA matches it firmly. The size field is filled for only some rows; it gives once, few, many or a size class.

-	TRBV30	-	TRBJ2-7	15	TGTGCCTGGAGTGTACCGCCGGCGGGGCACTACGAGCAGTACTTC	CAWSVPPAGHYEQYF
-	TRBV5-1	TRBD1	TRBJ1-1	14	TGCGCCAGCAGTTCGACAGGGGGTAAAACTGAAGCTTTCTTT	CASSSTGGKTEAFF
-	TRBV7-2	-	TRBJ1-4	14	TGTGCCAGCAGCTTAGGGGCCTTGGGTGAAAAACTGTTTTTT	CASSLGALGEKLFF
-	TRBV5-6	TRBD2	TRBJ2-3	16	TGTGCCAGCAGCTTGGTATTAGCGGGCAGCACAGATACGCAGTATTTT	CASSLVLAGSTDTQYF
few	TRBV14	TRBD2	TRBJ2-2	16	TGTGCCAGCAGCCCCCCCCAGCGGGGGGTCACCGGGGAGCTGTTTTTT	CASSPPQRGVTGELFF
-	TRBV11-3	-	TRBJ2-1	15	TGTGCCAGCAGCTCCCCGGGAGTGTCCTACAATGAGCAGTTCTTC	CASSSPGVSYNEQFF
-	TRBV6-1	TRBD1	TRBJ1-4	16	TGTGCCAGCAGTGAGGGACAGGGGATTGGTAATGAAAAACTGTTTTTT	CASSEGQGIGNEKLFF
-	TRBV11-2	-	TRBJ2-1	11	TGTGCCAGCAGCCCGGGAGCCGAGCAGTTCTTC	CASSPGAEQFF
-	TRBV7-2	TRBD1	TRBJ1-2	14	TGTGCCAGCAGCTTAGAAGGCACAGGGGATGGCTACACCTTC	CASSLEGTGDGYTF
-	TRBV30	-	TRBJ1-2	13	TGTGCCTGGACTACGGGGGGTCACTATGGCTACACCTTC	CAWTTGGHYGYTF
once	TRBV18	TRBD1	TRBJ1-2	14	TGTGCCAGCTCAGTGACAGGGCGGAGTGATGGCTACACCTTC	CASSVTGRSDGYTF
-	TRBV11-2	TRBD2	TRBJ2-3	15	TGTGCCAGCAGCTTTGCTAGCGGACTCACAGATACGCAGTATTTT	CASSFASGLTDTQYF
-	TRBV5-6	-	TRBJ2-1	15	TGTGCCAGCAGCTTGTCGGGAGTGGGGTACGGTGAGCAGTTCTTC	CASSLSGVGYGEQFF
-	TRBV6-5	-	TRBJ1-3	13	TGTGCCAGCAGAGAGAACTCTGGAAACACCATATATTTT	CASRENSGNTIYF
-	TRBV27	-	TRBJ2-7	11	TGTGCCAGCAGTTCCGCCTACGAGCAGTACTTC	CASSSAYEQYF
-	TRBV10-1	-	TRBJ1-5	17	TGCGCCAGCAGTGAGAAGGAGGGGAGGTTGGGCAATCAGCCCCAGCATTTT	CASSEKEGRLGNQPQHF
once	TRBV6-1	-	TRBJ1-2	14	TGTGCCAGCAGTGAAGGGCAGGGCTACTATGGCTACACCTTC	CASSEGQGYYGYTF
-	TRBV5-4	TRBD1	TRBJ1-2	14	TGTGCCAGCAGCCGTGAGGGACAGAACTATGGCTACACCTTC	CASSREGQNYGYTF
-	TRBV24-1	-	TRBJ2-5	14	TGTGCCACCAGTGATTTGAAGGGGGGGGAGACCCAGTACTTC	CATSDLKGGETQYF
-	TRBV4-2	TRBD2	TRBJ2-3	16	TGTGCCAGCAGCCAAGCCGGGACTAGCGGAACAGATACGCAGTATTTT	CASSQAGTSGTDTQYF
-	TRBV15	-	TRBJ2-7	15	TGTGCCACCAGCAGAGATCCAAGGAGAGCGGACGAGCAGTACTTC	CATSRDPRRADEQYF
-	TRBV19	-	TRBJ1-1	13	TGTGCCAGTGGGAAGACAGGAAACACTGAAGCTTTCTTT	CASGKTGNTEAFF
once	TRBV2	-	TRBJ2-3	17	TGTGCCAGCAATGTCCAAGGGGACTACCCAAGGGGGGATACGCAGTATTTT	CASNVQGDYPRGDTQYF
-	TRBV19	TRBD1	TRBJ1-5	17	TGTGCCAGCCAGCCAGGACAGGGGCAGTATAGCAATCAGCCCCAGCATTTT	CASQPGQGQYSNQPQHF
-	TRBV3-1/TRBV3-2	-	TRBJ1-1	13	TGTGCCAGCAGCCAAGGGGGGGTGACTGAAGCTTTCTTT	CASSQGGVTEAFF
-	TRBV19	-	TRBJ2-7	15	TGTGCCAGTAGTATACTTACGGCAGGCTACTACGAGCAGTACTTC	CASSILTAGYYEQYF
once	TRBV7-2	-	TRBJ2-7	13	TGTGCCAGCAGCTTAGTGGGCGCGGGCCTAATGAACTTC	CASSLVGAGLMNF
-	TRBV9	TRBD2	TRBJ2-3	16	TGTGCCAGCAGCGCCGGGACTAGCGGGTTTACAGATACGCAGTATTTT	CASSAGTSGFTDTQYF
-	TRBV10-1	TRBD2	TRBJ2-1	16	TGCGCCAGCAGTTCCCCCGGGACTAGTGGTAGGAATGAGCAGTTCTTC	CASSSPGTSGRNEQFF